These 24 T cell receptor beta chains were all obtained from the same sample, sequenced in a study of Ad26.COV2.S vaccination and SARS-CoV-2 variants. Method: immunoSEQ multiplex PCR; TCRdb's copy keeps in-frame clones and lacks some. The sample lists some 340,000 clones, 85% seen once, with about 2.1% in the top ten. Treatment reported: some 19 received Ad26.COV2.S at low or high dose, single or two shots; 5 received placebo; per-sample allocation not given. On day 63 after the first injection, vaccine and placebo recipients gave samples. The source material was peripheral blood, sampled in a trial of Ad26.COV2.S vaccine versus placebo. These TCRs come from a person between 18 and 65 years old who received the Ad26.COV2.S COVID-19 vaccine or a placebo.

The chain employs TRBV19 and TRBJ1-1; no firm D call. CDR1 is LNHDA, CDR2 SQIVND, per germline (reference sequence). The ends were cut back, 5 bases at V and 8 bases at J, with 9 bases in the middle. This CDR3 contains 11 residues. The DNA of the CDR3 is TGTGCCAGTAGTGGAAGGGCCGAAGCTTTCTTT. Its protein is CASSGRAEAFF.

V usage is TRBV12-3 or TRBV12-4 and J usage is TRBJ2-5; D gene uncertain. The CDR3 contains 11 residues. Trimming removed 8 bases from V and 5 bases from J, with 9 bases in between. CDR3 residues: CASSREETQYF. The CDR3 region has the DNA TGTGCCAGCTCCCGAGAGGAGACCCAGTACTTC.

Here the CDR3 reads CASSWTADSNQPQHF. The CDR3 DNA reads as TGTGCCAGCAGTTGGACAGCAGATAGCAATCAGCCCCAGCATTTT. The V and J genes are TRBV6-5 and TRBJ1-5; tentative D call: TRBD1 (6 bases). The CDR3 is 15 amino acids. The V end lost 4 bases, the J end lost 0 bases, and 10 bases lay between the germline ends. Germline V gene lookup returns CDR1 MNHEY and CDR2 SVGAGI.

The chain links TRBV10-3 to TRBJ2-7, with D tentatively TRBD1 or TRBD2 (5 bases each). Germline V gene lookup returns CDR1 ENHRY and CDR2 SYGVKD. V was cut by 4 bases and J by 0 bases, with 13 bases left in between. This CDR3 is 15 amino acids long. The CDR3 spells CAISGGTAVSYEQYF. Written as DNA, the CDR3 is TGTGCCATCAGTGGAGGGACCGCTGTCTCCTACGAGCAGTACTTC.

The chain combines TRBV12-3 or TRBV12-4 with TRBJ2-7; a possible D gene is TRBD1 (6 bases). Trimming removed 5 bases from V and 5 bases from J, with 13 bases in between. CDR3 size: 13 residues. This chain's CDR3 is CASSRQGLHEQYF. The CDR3 coding sequence is TGTGCCAGCAGTCGCCAGGGGCTCCACGAGCAGTACTTC.

This chain joins TRBV19 and TRBJ1-5; 7 bases line up with TRBD1. With V trimmed by 2 bases and J by 2 bases, 3 bases remained unmatched. The CDR3 spans 15 residues. CDR1 and CDR2 from the germline V gene are LNHDA and SQIVND (reference sequence). CDR3 region: CASSIQGVGNQPQHF. The CDR3 DNA follows: TGTGCCAGTAGTATACAGGGGGTTGGCAATCAGCCCCAGCATTTT. Full variable domain (rest looked up from reference TRBV19 and TRBJ1-5): DGGITQSPKYLFRKEGQNVTLSCEQNLNHDAMYWYRQDPGQGLRLIYYSQIVNDFQKGDIAEGYSVSREKKESFPLTVTSAQKNPTAFYLCASSIQGVGNQPQHFGDGTRLSIL.

The chain has TRBV12-5 and TRBJ1-5; D is unresolved. This CDR3 has 14 amino acids. The V gene lost 1 base and the J gene lost 2 bases, with 6 bases spanning the gap. Germline V CDR1 and CDR2: LGHNT, FRNRAP. The CDR3 loop is CASGLGQGNQPQHF. The CDR3 DNA reads TGTGCTAGTGGTTTGGGACAAGGCAATCAGCCCCAGCATTTT.

The chain has TRBV7-9 and TRBJ2-7, with 13 bases that match TRBD2. V shed 2 bases and J 5 bases; nucleotides not matched to a gene: 3. The CDR3 is made up of 15 amino acids. Germline loops: CDR1 SEHNR, CDR2 FQNEAQ (reference sequence). The CDR3 DNA follows: TGTGCCAGCAGCTTAACTAGCGGGGGGGTGAACGAGCAGTACTTC. Its translation is CASSLTSGGVNEQYF.

The V gene is TRBV2, the J gene TRBJ1-2; 9 bases are shared with TRBD1. Germline lookup yields CDR1 SNHLY and CDR2 FYNNEI. The ends lost 0 bases at V and 3 bases at J; junction bases unmatched: 5. This CDR3 contains 16 residues. CDR3 coding DNA: TGTGCCAGCAGTGAAGCTGGGACAGGGAACTACTATGGCTACACCTTC. It yields the protein CASSEAGTGNYYGYTF.

The rearrangement links TRBV5-6 to TRBJ2-3, with D perhaps TRBD1 or TRBD2 (5 bases each). This CDR3 is built from 13 residues. V gave up 7 bases and J gave up 4 bases, with 13 bases separating them. In germline, CDR1 is SGHDT, CDR2 YYEEEE. The CDR3 reads CASGGSIADTQYF. The DNA of the CDR3 is TGTGCCAGCGGGGGTTCAATCGCAGATACGCAGTATTTT.

This chain links TRBV21-1 with TRBJ1-1; TRBD1, the D gene given by the table, was not confirmed from the DNA. TRBV21-1 is a pseudogene segment. The CDR3 loop spans 16 amino acids. The CDR3: CASSKARDREETEAFF. The CDR3 nucleotides are TGTGCCAGCAGCAAAGCTAGAGACAGGGAGGAGACTGAAGCTTTCTTT.

This chain joins TRBV11-2 and TRBJ1-1; D remains ambiguous. CDR1 is SGHAT, CDR2 FQNNGV, per germline. The CDR3 consists of 15 residues. Trimming shortened V by 4 bases and J by 3 bases, and 15 bases separated the two germline ends. The CDR3 sequence is CASSSNDGRDTEAFF. The CDR3 DNA reads TGTGCCAGCAGCTCCAATGACGGAAGGGACACTGAAGCTTTCTTT. The variable domain in full, with the rest retrieved from reference TRBV11-2 and TRBJ1-1, is EAGVAQSPRYKIIEKRQSVAFWCNPISGHATLYWYQQILGQGPKLLIQFQNNGVVDDSQLPKDRFSAERLKGVDSTLKIQPAKLEDSAVYLCASSSNDGRDTEAFFGQGTRLTVV.

This chain's CDR3 is CASSPLIYNEQFF. For the CDR3, the DNA is TGTGCCAGTTCCCCCTTGATTTACAATGAGCAGTTCTTC. The chain uses TRBV11-2 and TRBJ2-1; D uncertain. Germline V gene data show CDR1 as SGHAT and CDR2 as FQNNGV. The CDR3 has 13 residues. Trimming shortened V by 9 bases and J by 4 bases, and 13 bases separated the two germline ends.

V is TRBV29-1 and J is TRBJ2-7; the D gene is possibly TRBD2 (5 bases). The CDR3 spans 13 residues. Per the germline V gene, CDR1 is SQVTM and CDR2 is ANQGSEA. V dropped 6 bases and J dropped 4 bases, with 16 bases sitting between them. CDR3 protein: CSVEVPNSYEQYF. CDR3 coding DNA: TGCAGCGTGGAGGTTCCAAATTCTTACGAGCAGTACTTC.

J is TRBJ1-4 and V is TRBV10-2; 10 positions agree with TRBD1. Germline CDR1 is WSHSY and CDR2 is SAAADI. Trimming took 6 bases from V and 4 from J; bases not matched to a gene: 5. The CDR3 runs to 15 residues. In nucleotides, the CDR3 is TGCGCCAGCAGACGCGGGACAGGGGTTAATGAAAAACTGTTTTTT. Amino acids: CASRRGTGVNEKLFF.

The rearrangement uses TRBV5-1 and TRBJ2-7, with 7 bases identical to TRBD1. The CDR3 totals 15 residues. V dropped 2 bases and J dropped 2; count of bases not matched to a gene: 7. The germline gives CDR1 SGHRS, CDR2 YFSETQ. The CDR3 DNA is TGCGCCAGCAGCTTAACCGGGACAGTTACCTACGAGCAGTACTTC. Its translation: CASSLTGTVTYEQYF.

This clone came up once. Other DNA sequences in the same sample also yield this CDR3. The rearrangement joins TRBV12-3 or TRBV12-4 to TRBJ2-7; D is ambiguous. This CDR3 region has 13 residues. Trimming shortened V by 1 base and J by 4 bases, and 8 bases separated the two germline ends. Here the CDR3 DNA reads TGTGCCAGCAGTTTAGGGCAGACATACGAGCAGTACTTC. The encoded protein is CASSLGQTYEQYF.

The table lists this clone with a count of one. The chain recombines TRBV12-3 or TRBV12-4 with TRBJ2-7; D is possibly TRBD1 or TRBD2 (5 bases each). Trimming shortened V by 9 bases and J by 2 bases, and 14 bases separated the two germline ends. The length of the CDR3 is 13 residues. CDR3 in DNA: TGTGCCAGTCTCCTCGGGACCGCCTACGAGCAGTACTTC. Its protein is CASLLGTAYEQYF.

Only one count was recorded for this clone. The CDR3 nucleotides read TGTGCCAGCAGTTTGTTAGGGGCGCTTGTTAATGAGCAGTTCTTC. Translation gives CASSLLGALVNEQFF. This sequence joins TRBV27 and TRBJ2-1, with a weak D call TRBD1 (5 bases). The CDR3 is 15 amino acids. The germline CDR1 and CDR2 sequences are MNHEY and SMNVEV (reference sequence). Trimming removed 3 bases from V and 7 bases from J, with 16 bases in between.

The chain couples TRBV4-1 to TRBJ1-1; TRBD1 is a possible D gene (5 bases). V was clipped by 2 bases and J by 10 bases, with 20 bases between them. CDR1 and CDR2 (germline): MGHRA, YSYEKL. This CDR3 is 15 amino acids long. CDR3 bases: TGCGCCAGCAGCCAAAGCGAGGGGACCCCTCTGGGAGCTTTCTTT. Translated: CASSQSEGTPLGAFF.

This clone was picked up one time. V and J are TRBV4-2 and TRBJ2-1, with D maybe TRBD1 (5 bases). The CDR3 consists of 16 residues. Germline CDR1 and CDR2: LGHNA and YNFKEQ. V lost 3 bases and J 4 bases, leaving 16 bases between the germline ends. CDR3 sequence reads: CASSQGRGGEYNEQFF. The CDR3, as DNA: TGTGCCAGCAGCCAGGGTAGGGGCGGCGAGTACAATGAGCAGTTCTTC.

The chain uses TRBV29-1 and TRBJ2-2; D is unclear. There are 12 residues in the CDR3. CDR1 and CDR2 (germline): SQVTM, ANQGSEA. V was pared by 0 bases and J by 6 bases, with 5 bases between. The CDR3 spells CSVEDDSGELFF. The CDR3 bases are TGCAGCGTTGAAGATGACTCCGGGGAGCTGTTTTTT.

This chain connects TRBV11-3 to TRBJ2-2; the D gene is possibly TRBD1 (5 bases). The germline gives CDR1 SGHNT, CDR2 YENEEA. This CDR3 spans 14 amino acids. Deletions cut 3 bases from V and 4 bases from J, with 9 bases between. This CDR3 reads CASSLDTATGELFF. The CDR3 nucleotides are TGTGCCAGCAGCTTGGACACGGCCACCGGGGAGCTGTTTTTT.

The chain has TRBV11-3 and TRBJ1-1; TRBD1 matches 7 bases. The CDR3 loop spans 12 amino acids. The ends lost 5 bases at V and 10 bases at J; junction bases unmatched: 7. Germline lookup yields CDR1 SGHNT and CDR2 YENEEA. The CDR3 DNA reads as TGTGCCAGCAGCCCACTTGGGACAGTAGCTTTCTTT. This codes for CASSPLGTVAFF.